A single T cell receptor (beta chain) is shown here with its context. Its antigen is not identified. This record comes from a study of blood T cells in healthy people across ages. Together with a sample-barcoded 5' primer, a J-beta primer mix was included in a second PCR lasting about 6 to 11 cycles. Each cDNA molecule was tagged by a template-switch adaptor that had 12 random nucleotides. Via MiXCR, TCRdb re-called the 5' RACE reads, giving one row per CDR3 protein. The profile shows 730,000 or so distinct CDR3 sequences, approximately 39% of them singletons. The length of the CDR3 is 16 residues. Germline V gives CDR1 SGHTA, CDR2 FQGNSA. Isolation yielded PBMCs, at least 6 million per sample, in every case. Study-wide findings and caveats: Naive T cell percentage by flow cytometry tracked strongly with beta diversity. In long-lived donors, naive CD4+ cell counts and diversity exceeded those of aged donors.

What was sequenced was blood. This receptor was obtained from a woman aged 60-75 years in good health. The J gene is TRBJ2-7, the V gene TRBV7-2; 10 nucleotides match TRBD2. Gene TRBJ2-5 matches the end of the DNA better, so the J call may be wrong. The CDR3 reads CASSSPSGGARETQYF. In nucleotides, the CDR3 is TGTGCCAGCAGCTCCCCCAGCGGGGGGGCCCGTGAGACCCAGTACTTC.